Following are 4 T cell receptor beta chains from one sample sequenced in a study of T-cell reconstitution after alpha-beta-depleted transplantation in children. TCRbeta library preparation incorporated unique molecular identifiers. TCRdb reprocessed the PCR reads with MiXCR, giving one entry per CDR3 protein. The profile shows 280,000 or so distinct CDR3 sequences, roughly 12% of them singletons. The source was peripheral blood, collected 180 days after TCRalphabeta/CD19-depleted stem cell transplant. All receptors derive from a male patient aged 2-10 years who had a stem cell transplant for chronic granulomatous disease, so the T cells may come from the graft donor.

The chain recombines TRBV5-1 with TRBJ2-2; D may be TRBD1 or TRBD2 (5 bases each). V lost 3 bases and J 5 bases, leaving 11 bases between the germline ends. The CDR3 is made up of 14 amino acids. Germline V lookup: CDR1 SGHRS, CDR2 YFSETQ. Here the CDR3 reads CASSSPWGTGELFF. The CDR3 nucleotides read TGCGCCAGCAGCTCGCCTTGGGGGACCGGGGAGCTGTTTTTT.

This clonotype came up many times. V gene TRBV9 combines with J gene TRBJ2-6; tentatively, D is TRBD1 (5 bases). Germline V gene data show CDR1 as SGDLS and CDR2 as YYNGEE. This CDR3 region has 20 residues. V gave up 0 bases and J gave up 0 bases, with 19 bases separating them. The CDR3 here is CASSVGRDAAGFSGANVLTF. The DNA of the CDR3 is TGTGCCAGCAGCGTAGGCCGTGATGCCGCAGGGTTCTCTGGGGCCAACGTCCTGACTTTC. Supplemented by reference TRBV9 and TRBJ2-6, the full variable domain reads DSGVTQTPKHLITATGQRVTLRCSPRSGDLSVYWYQQSLDQGLQFLIQYYNGEERAKGNILERFSAQQFPDLHSELNLSSLELGDSALYFCASSVGRDAAGFSGANVLTFGAGSRLTVL.

In this sample, this clonotype turned up many times. V usage is TRBV5-1 and J usage is TRBJ2-7; 9 nucleotides line up with TRBD1. The germline V gene has CDR1 SGHRS and CDR2 YFSETQ. V lost 4 bases, J lost 3 bases, and 2 bases stayed unmatched. CDR3 length equals 13 residues. The CDR3 spells CASSQDRGYEQYF. The CDR3, as DNA: TGCGCCAGCAGCCAGGACAGGGGCTACGAGCAGTACTTC.

The table lists this clonotype with many counts. V is TRBV12-3 or TRBV12-4 and J is TRBJ2-3; D perhaps matches TRBD2 (6 bases). Deletions cut 1 base from V and 2 bases from J, with 13 bases between. The CDR3 length is 16 residues. The CDR3 bases are TGTGCCAGCAGTTTAGAGGAGGGGAGATTCACAGATACGCAGTATTTT. It yields the protein CASSLEEGRFTDTQYF.